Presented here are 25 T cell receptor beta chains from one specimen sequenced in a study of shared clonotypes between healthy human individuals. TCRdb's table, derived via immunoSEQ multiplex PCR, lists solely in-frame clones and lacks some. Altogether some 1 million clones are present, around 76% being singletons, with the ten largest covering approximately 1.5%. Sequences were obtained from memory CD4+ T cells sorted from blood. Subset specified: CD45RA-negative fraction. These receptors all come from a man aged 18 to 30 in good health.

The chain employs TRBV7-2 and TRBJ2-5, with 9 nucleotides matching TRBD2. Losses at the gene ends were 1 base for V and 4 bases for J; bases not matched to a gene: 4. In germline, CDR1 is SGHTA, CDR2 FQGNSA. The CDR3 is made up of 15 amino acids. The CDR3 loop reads CASSLDGSGGETQYF. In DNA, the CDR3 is TGTGCCAGCAGCTTAGATGGTAGCGGGGGAGAGACCCAGTACTTC.

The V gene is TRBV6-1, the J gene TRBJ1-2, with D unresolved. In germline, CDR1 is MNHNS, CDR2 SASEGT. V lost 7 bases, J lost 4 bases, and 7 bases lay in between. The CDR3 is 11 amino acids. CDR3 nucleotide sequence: TGTGCCAGCAAGGGCACCTATGGCTACACCTTC. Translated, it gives CASKGTYGYTF.

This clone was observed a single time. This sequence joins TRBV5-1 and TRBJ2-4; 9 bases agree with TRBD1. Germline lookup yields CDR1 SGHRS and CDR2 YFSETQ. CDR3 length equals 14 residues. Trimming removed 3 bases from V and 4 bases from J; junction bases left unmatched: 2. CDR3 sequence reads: CASSSTGGKNIQYF. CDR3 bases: TGCGCCAGCAGCTCGACAGGGGGTAAAAACATTCAGTACTTC.

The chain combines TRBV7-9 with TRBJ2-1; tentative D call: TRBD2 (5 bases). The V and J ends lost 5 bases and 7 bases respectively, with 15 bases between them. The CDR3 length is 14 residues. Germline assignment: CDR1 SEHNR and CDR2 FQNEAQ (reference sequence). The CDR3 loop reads CASSGRALSNEQFF. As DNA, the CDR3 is TGTGCCAGCAGCGGGCGGGCGTTGAGTAATGAGCAGTTCTTC.

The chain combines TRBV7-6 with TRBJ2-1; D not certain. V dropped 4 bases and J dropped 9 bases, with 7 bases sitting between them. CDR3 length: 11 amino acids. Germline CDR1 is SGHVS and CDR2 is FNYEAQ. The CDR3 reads CASSSPGEQFF. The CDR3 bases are TGTGCCAGCAGCTCACCCGGTGAGCAGTTCTTC.

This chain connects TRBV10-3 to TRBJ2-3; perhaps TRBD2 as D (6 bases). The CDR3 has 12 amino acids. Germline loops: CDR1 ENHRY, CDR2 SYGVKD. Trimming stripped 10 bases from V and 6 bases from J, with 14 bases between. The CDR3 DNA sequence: TGTGCCACCGTAGCGGACCGTGATACGCAGTATTTT. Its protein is CATVADRDTQYF.

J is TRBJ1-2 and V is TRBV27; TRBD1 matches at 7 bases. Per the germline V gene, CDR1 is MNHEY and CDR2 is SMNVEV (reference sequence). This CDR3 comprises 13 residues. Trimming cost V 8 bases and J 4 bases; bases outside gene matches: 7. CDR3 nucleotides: TGTGCCAGCGGTCTGACAGGGCTCTATGGCTACACCTTC. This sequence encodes CASGLTGLYGYTF.

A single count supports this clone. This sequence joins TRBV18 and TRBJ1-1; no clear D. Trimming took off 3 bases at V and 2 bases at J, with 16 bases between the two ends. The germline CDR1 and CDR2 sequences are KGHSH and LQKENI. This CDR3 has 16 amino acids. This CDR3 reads CASSPREGSRNTEAFF. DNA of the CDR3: TGTGCCAGCTCACCCCGGGAGGGAAGTCGAAACACTGAAGCTTTCTTT.

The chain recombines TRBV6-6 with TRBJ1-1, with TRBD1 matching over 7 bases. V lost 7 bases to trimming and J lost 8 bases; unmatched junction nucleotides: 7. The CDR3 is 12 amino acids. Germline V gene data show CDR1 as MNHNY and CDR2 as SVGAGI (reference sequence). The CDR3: CASTLLTGEAFF. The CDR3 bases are TGTGCCAGCACTTTACTGACAGGGGAAGCTTTCTTT.

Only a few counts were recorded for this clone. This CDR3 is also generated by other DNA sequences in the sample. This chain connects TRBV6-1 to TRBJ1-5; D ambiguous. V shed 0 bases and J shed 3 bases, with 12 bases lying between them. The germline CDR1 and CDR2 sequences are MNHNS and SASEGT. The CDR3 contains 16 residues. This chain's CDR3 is CASSEARTVSNQPQHF. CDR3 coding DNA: TGTGCCAGCAGTGAAGCGCGGACGGTGTCCAATCAGCCCCAGCATTTT.

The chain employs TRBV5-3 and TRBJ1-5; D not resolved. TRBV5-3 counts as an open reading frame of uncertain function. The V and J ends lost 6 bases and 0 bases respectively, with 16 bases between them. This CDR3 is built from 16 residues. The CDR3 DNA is TGTGCCAGAAAGACTTTAGGCAGCCTTAGCAATCAGCCCCAGCATTTT. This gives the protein CARKTLGSLSNQPQHF.

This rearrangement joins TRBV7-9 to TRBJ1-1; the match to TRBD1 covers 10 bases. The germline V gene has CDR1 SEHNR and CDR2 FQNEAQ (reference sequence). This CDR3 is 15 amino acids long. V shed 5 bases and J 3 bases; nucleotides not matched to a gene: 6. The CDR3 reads CASSPGTGVHTEAFF. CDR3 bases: TGTGCCAGCAGCCCAGGGACAGGGGTGCACACTGAAGCTTTCTTT.

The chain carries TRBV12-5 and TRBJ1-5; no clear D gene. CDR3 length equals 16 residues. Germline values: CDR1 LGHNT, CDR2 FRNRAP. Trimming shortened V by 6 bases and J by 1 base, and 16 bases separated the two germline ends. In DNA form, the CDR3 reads TGTGCTAGTGGCCCGCGGGGTCAAGGGAGCAATCAGCCCCAGCATTTT. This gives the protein CASGPRGQGSNQPQHF.

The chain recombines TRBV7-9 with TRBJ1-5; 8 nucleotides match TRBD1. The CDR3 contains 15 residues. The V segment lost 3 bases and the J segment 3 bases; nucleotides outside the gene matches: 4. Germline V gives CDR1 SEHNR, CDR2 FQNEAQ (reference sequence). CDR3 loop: CASSFRTGNNQPQHF. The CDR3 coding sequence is TGTGCCAGCAGCTTCCGGACAGGGAACAATCAGCCCCAGCATTTT.

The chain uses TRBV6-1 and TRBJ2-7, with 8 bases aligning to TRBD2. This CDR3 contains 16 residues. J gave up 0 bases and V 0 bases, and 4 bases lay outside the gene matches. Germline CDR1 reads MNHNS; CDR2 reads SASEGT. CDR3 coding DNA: TGTGCCAGCAGTGAAGCCCCGGGGGGGGCCTCCTACGAGCAGTACTTC. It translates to CASSEAPGGASYEQYF.

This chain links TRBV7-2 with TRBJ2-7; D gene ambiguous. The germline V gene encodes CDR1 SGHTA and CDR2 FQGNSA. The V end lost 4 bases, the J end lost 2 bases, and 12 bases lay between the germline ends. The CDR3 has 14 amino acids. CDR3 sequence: CASSSPWPPYEQYF. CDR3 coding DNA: TGTGCCAGCAGCTCCCCGTGGCCACCCTACGAGCAGTACTTC.

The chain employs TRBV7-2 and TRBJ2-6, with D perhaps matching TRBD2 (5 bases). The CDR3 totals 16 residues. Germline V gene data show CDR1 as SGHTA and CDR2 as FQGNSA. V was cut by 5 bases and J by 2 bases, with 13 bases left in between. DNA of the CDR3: TGTGCCAGCAGCCCTAGCCGGGTAGCTGGGGCCAACGTCCTGACTTTC. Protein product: CASSPSRVAGANVLTF.

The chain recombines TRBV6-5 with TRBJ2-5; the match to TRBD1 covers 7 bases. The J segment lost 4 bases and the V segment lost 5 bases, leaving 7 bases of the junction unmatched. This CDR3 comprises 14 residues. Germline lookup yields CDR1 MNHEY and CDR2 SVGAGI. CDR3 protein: CASSRDRARETQYF. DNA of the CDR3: TGTGCCAGCAGTAGAGACAGGGCGAGAGAGACCCAGTACTTC.

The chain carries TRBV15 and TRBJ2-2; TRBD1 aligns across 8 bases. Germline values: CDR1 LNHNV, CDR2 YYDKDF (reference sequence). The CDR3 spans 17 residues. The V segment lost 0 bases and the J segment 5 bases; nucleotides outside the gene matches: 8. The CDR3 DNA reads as TGTGCCACCAGCAGAGAAGTAACAGGGGGAAGGACCGGGGAGCTGTTTTTT. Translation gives CATSREVTGGRTGELFF.

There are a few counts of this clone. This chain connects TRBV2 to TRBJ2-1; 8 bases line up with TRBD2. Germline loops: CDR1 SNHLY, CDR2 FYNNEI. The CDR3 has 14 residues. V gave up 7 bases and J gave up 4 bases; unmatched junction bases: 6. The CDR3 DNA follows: TGTGCCAGCACTCTGGCGGGGGGTTACAATGAGCAGTTCTTC. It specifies CASTLAGGYNEQFF.

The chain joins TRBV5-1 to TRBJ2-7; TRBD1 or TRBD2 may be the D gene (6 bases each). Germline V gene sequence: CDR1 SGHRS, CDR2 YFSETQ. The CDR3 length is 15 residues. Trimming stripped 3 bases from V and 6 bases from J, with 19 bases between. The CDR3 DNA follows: TGCGCCAGCAGCTCCACCTCTAGGGGGGACGCCGAGCAGTACTTC. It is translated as CASSSTSRGDAEQYF.

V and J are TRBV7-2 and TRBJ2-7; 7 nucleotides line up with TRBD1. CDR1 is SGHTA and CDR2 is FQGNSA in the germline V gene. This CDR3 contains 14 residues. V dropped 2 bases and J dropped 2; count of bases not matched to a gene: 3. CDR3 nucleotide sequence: TGTGCCAGCAGCTTACCAGGGGGACCCTACGAGCAGTACTTC. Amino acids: CASSLPGGPYEQYF.

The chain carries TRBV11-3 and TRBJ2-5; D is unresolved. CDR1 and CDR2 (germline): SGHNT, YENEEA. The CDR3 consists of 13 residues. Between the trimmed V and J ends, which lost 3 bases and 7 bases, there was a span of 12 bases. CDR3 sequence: CASSLNPEGTQYF. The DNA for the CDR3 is TGTGCCAGCAGCTTGAATCCCGAAGGGACCCAGTACTTC.

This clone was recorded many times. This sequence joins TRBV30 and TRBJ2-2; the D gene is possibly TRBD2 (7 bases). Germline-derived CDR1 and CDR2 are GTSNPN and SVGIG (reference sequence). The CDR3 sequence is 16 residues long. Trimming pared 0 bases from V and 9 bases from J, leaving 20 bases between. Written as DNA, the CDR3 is TGTGCCTGGAGTGTGGGGAGGGGGAGAGTCGCTAGGGAGCTGTTTTTT. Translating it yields CAWSVGRGRVARELFF. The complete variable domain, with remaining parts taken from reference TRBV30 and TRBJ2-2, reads SQTIHQWPATLVQPVGSPLSLECTVEGTSNPNLYWYRQAAGRGLQLLFYSVGIGQISSEVPQNLSASRPQDRQFILSSKKLLLSDSGFYLCAWSVGRGRVARELFFGEGSRLTVL.

CDR3 region: CASSLTGDRDTQYF. In DNA, the CDR3 is TGTGCCAGCAGCCTTACAGGGGACAGGGATACGCAGTATTTT. The chain employs TRBV5-4 and TRBJ2-3; TRBD1 aligns across 8 bases. With V trimmed by 4 bases and J by 6 bases, 7 bases remained unmatched. The germline V gene encodes CDR1 SGHNT and CDR2 YYREEE (reference sequence). This CDR3 is built from 14 residues.